The 6 T cell receptor beta chains reported below all come from one sample, sequenced in a study of T cell responses to AZD1222 COVID-19 vaccine (dated by TCRdb to about 2021). Library preparation employed the immunoSEQ multiplex PCR assay. Imported from immuneACCESS, the table was reduced by TCRdb to in-frame sequences with V and J called. These copies leave out some clones; in studies compared against another copy, an unresolved V gene accounts for under half, and the cause of the remainder is not known. In this sample the table shows 100,000 or so clones, approximately 88% of which occur a single time. 15% to 20% of the sample comes from the top ten. The sample's time point label, in plain terms: baseline before first vaccination. Material: peripheral blood, obtained on day 0 of AZD1222 vaccination. The source of these receptors is an adult in good health.

The chain carries TRBV28 and TRBJ1-4; the D gene is possibly TRBD1 (5 bases). The ends were cut back, 3 bases at V and 3 bases at J, with 8 bases in the middle. Germline V CDR1 and CDR2: MDHEN, SYDVKM. This CDR3 spans 14 amino acids. CDR3 in amino acids: CASSFRRANEKLFF. The CDR3 DNA follows: TGTGCCAGCAGTTTCCGCAGGGCTAATGAAAAACTGTTTTTT.

V is TRBV3-1 (or the pseudogene TRBV3-2) and J is TRBJ2-1, with TRBD1 identical over 9 bases. The junction had 8 bases not matched to a gene; V was cut back by 7 bases and J by 10 bases. The CDR3 spans 13 residues. CDR1 is LGHDT and CDR2 is YNNKEL in the germline V gene (reference sequence). This CDR3 is CASNSQGAGEQFF. CDR3 sequence (DNA): TGTGCCAGCAACTCACAGGGGGCAGGGGAGCAGTTCTTC.

The gene calls are TRBV5-4 and TRBJ2-2; no clear D gene. The CDR3 loop spans 12 amino acids. V was pared by 4 bases and J by 3 bases, with 4 bases between. The germline CDR1 and CDR2 sequences are SGHNT and YYREEE (reference sequence). CDR3 residues: CASSIDTGELFF. CDR3 nucleotide sequence: TGTGCCAGCAGCATAGACACCGGGGAGCTGTTTTTT.

The chain uses TRBV28 and TRBJ1-4, with 9 positions matching TRBD1. This CDR3 region has 14 residues. The V gene end was trimmed by 6 bases and the J gene end by 4 bases; junction bases not matched to a gene: 3. Germline V lookup: CDR1 MDHEN, CDR2 SYDVKM. The CDR3 reads CASRTTGGNEKLFF. CDR3 in DNA: TGTGCCAGCAGGACGACAGGGGGTAATGAAAAACTGTTTTTT. Complete variable domain (other parts from reference TRBV28 and TRBJ1-4): DVKVTQSSRYLVKRTGEKVFLECVQDMDHENMFWYRQDPGLGLRLIYFSYDVKMKEKGDIPEGYSVSREKKERFSLILESASTNQTSMYLCASRTTGGNEKLFFGSGTQLSVL.

The V call is TRBV10-1, the J call TRBJ2-5, with TRBD1 identical over 8 bases. This CDR3 has 14 residues. Trimming took 4 bases from V and 4 from J; bases not matched to a gene: 5. Germline CDR1 WNHNN, CDR2 SYGVQD (reference sequence). The CDR3 DNA follows: TGCGCCAGCAGTGGGACAGGGCCTAGAGAGACCCAGTACTTC. This codes for CASSGTGPRETQYF.

The chain couples TRBV9 to TRBJ2-1; D may be TRBD2 (6 bases). V lost 2 bases and J lost 0, with 12 bases in between. Germline V gene sequence: CDR1 SGDLS, CDR2 YYNGEE. The CDR3 spans 16 residues. This CDR3 reads CASSVGLAISYNEQFF. Written as DNA, the CDR3 is TGTGCCAGCAGCGTGGGCCTAGCGATCTCCTACAATGAGCAGTTCTTC.